Listed here are 2 T cell receptor beta chains from one sample, sequenced in a study of Graves' ophthalmopathy and Graves' hyperthyroidism. Transcripts of RNA were the source for amplifying TCR beta CDR3 regions. The library came from an HTBI-primed first-round RT-PCR and a second-round multiplex PCR. TCRdb re-called the multiplex PCR reads with MiXCR, one entry per CDR3 protein. Of approximately 1.2 million distinct CDR3 sequences detected, roughly two fifths appear once; the ten largest clones hold around 10%. Sequenced input: peripheral blood or thyroid tissue (not recorded which). These receptors came from an adult man with Graves' hyperthyroidism.

For this clonotype: At one end, the junction sequence differs from germline, possibly due to a read error. The CDR3 protein is CASSQEGLAGASGANVLTF. The CDR3 DNA reads as TGCGCCAGCAGCCAAGAAGGCCTAGCGGGAGCGTCTGGGGCCAACGTCCTGACTTTC. The chain is built from TRBV7-8 and TRBJ2-6; 10 bases fit TRBD2. The length of the CDR3 is 19 residues. Germline CDR1 SGHVS, CDR2 FQNEAQ.

This clonotype was counted ten times or more. This chain connects TRBV12-3 or TRBV12-4 to TRBJ2-7, with D perhaps matching TRBD1 or TRBD2 (5 bases each). CDR3 size: 14 residues. The V gene lost 5 bases and the J gene lost 2 bases, with 13 bases spanning the gap. CDR3 protein: CASSPGTAAYEQYF. CDR3 DNA: TGTGCCAGCAGTCCCGGGACGGCCGCCTACGAGCAGTACTTC.